Listed here is a single TCR beta chain. Its target antigen remains unknown. Inclusive of the bounding cysteine and phenylalanine, the CDR3 is 14 residues long. No DNA is listed. CDR1 and CDR2, per the germline V gene, are SGHRS and YFSETQ. The data are from a study of T cells expressing NK-cell markers (dated by TCRdb to the early 2020s). A note on the overall study: About eight donors provided sorted CD3+CD56+NKG2C+, CD3+CD56+NKG2C- and CD3+CD56-NKG2C+ T-cell subsets, whose TCR beta-chain repertoires were profiled. Among the eight sequenced donors, only one was HCMV-seronegative, while the other seven were HCMV-seropositive. The study sequenced eight donors, all healthy volunteers chosen at random: three men and five women. The libraries were sequenced on Illumina HiSeq 2000/2500, MiSeq or NextSeq, producing 2 x 150 bp reads.

HCMV-specific IgG was detected in serum with a commercial ELISA kit to determine HCMV serostatus. Ficoll density gradient centrifugation was used to isolate peripheral blood mononuclear cells from blood. Study-wide conclusions, independent of this receptor: It remained unclear whether the expanded NKG2C-expressing T cell clones were specific for HCMV antigens. In 6 or 7 donors, the dominant CD3+CD56+NKG2C+ clonotypes ranked among the top 10 CD8+ clonotypes, making up 1.0-7.0% of CD8+ T cells. Those dominant clonotypes were again the most abundant among CD3+CD56-NKG2C+ cells in several donors, at roughly 25-65%.

Sequencing used an Illumina HiSeq 2000. TCR beta cDNA libraries were prepared using 5'RACE template switching, which introduced a universal primer site and unique molecular identifiers. Priming for cDNA synthesis came from the TCR beta constant segment, and two successive PCR amplification steps followed. The study's processing was this. Reads were demultiplexed and grouped by UMI with MIGEC, and clonotypes were assembled and quantified with MiTCR. To remove erroneous sequences, TCR cDNA sequences were retained only when supported by two or more reads. The tcR package was used for downstream repertoire analysis, and clonotypes were matched across fractions by CDR3 nucleotide sequence plus V segment. VDJmatch was used to annotate antigen specificity against VDJdb, with one amino acid substitution in CDR3 permitted. Reads reprocessed by TCRdb are summarized as one entry per CDR3 protein sequence, and DNA is absent. These V and J calls rely on TCRdb rather than the paper's analysis. Per the sample table, the count is about 460,000 distinct CDR3 sequences. Jointly, the top ten make up 1.4% of the sample.

The clonotype originates from a woman in her forties or fifties in good health. Donor details come from another sample of the same person, matched by shared clones. Material: blood T cells: a sorted CD56 or NKG2C T cell subset, CD4+ or CD8+ T cells, or bulk PBMC T cells (not recorded which). The chain was built from TRBV5-1 and TRBJ2-2. This receptor carries the CDR3 CASREGGGSGELFF.